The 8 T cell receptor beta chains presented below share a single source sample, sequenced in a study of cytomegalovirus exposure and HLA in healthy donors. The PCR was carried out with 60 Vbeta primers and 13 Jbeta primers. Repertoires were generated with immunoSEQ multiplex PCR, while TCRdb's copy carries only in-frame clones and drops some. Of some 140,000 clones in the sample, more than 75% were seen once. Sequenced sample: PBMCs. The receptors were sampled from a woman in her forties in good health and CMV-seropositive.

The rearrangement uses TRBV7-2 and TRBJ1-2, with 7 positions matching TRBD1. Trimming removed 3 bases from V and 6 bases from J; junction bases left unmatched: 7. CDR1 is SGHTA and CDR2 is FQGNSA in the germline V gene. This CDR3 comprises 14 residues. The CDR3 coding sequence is TGTGCCAGCAGCTTTGTCGGGACAGAGGATGGCTACACCTTC. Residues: CASSFVGTEDGYTF.

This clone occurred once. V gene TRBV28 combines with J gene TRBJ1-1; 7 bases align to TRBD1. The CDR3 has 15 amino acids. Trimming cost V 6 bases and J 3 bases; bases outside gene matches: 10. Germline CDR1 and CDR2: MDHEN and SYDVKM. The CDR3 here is CASSRQGRVDTEAFF. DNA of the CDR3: TGTGCCAGCAGCCGACAGGGAAGGGTGGACACTGAAGCTTTCTTT.

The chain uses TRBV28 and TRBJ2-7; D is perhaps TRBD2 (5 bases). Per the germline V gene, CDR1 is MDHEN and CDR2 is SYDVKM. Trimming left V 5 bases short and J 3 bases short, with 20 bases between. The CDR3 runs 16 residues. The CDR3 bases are TGTGCCAGCAGTAGTCCCCCCTCGGGGAACCTCTACGAGCAGTACTTC. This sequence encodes CASSSPPSGNLYEQYF.

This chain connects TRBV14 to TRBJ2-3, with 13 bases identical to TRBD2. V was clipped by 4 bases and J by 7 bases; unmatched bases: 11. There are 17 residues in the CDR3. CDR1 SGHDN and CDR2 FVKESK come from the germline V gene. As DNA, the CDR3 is TGTGCCAGCAGCCGTTGGACTAGCGGGAGCATTGGGAATACGCAGTATTTT. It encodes CASSRWTSGSIGNTQYF.

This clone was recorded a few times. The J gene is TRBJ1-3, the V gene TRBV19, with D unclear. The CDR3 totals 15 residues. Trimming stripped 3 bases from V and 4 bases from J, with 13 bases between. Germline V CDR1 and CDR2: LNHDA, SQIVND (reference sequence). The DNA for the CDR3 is TGTGCCAGTAGTATTGACATCAGCAGGGGAAACACCATATATTTT. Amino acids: CASSIDISRGNTIYF.

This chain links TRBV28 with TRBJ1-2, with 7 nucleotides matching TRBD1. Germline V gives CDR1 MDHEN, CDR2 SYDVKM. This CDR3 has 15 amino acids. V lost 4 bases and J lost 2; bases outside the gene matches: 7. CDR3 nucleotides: TGTGCCAGCAGTTACACGGGACAGACCAACTATGGCTACACCTTC. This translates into CASSYTGQTNYGYTF.

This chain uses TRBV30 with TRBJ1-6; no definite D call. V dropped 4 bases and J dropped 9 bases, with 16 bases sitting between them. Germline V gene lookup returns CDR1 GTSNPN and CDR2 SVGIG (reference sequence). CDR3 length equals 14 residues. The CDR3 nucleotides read TGTGCCTGGACGGGGAACTCCGGGGTTTCACCCCTCCACTTT. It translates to CAWTGNSGVSPLHF.

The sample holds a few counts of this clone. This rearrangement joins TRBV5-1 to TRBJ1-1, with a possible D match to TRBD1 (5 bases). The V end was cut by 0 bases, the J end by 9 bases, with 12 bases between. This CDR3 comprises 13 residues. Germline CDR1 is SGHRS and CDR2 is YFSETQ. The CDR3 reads CASSLEIGTKAFF. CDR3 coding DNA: TGCGCCAGCAGCTTGGAAATTGGGACTAAAGCTTTCTTT.